One and the same sample provided the 20 T cell receptor beta chains below, sequenced in a study of T cell repertoires in cytomegalovirus infection. TCRdb passed the reads through MiXCR, listing each CDR3 protein once. The data show hundreds of thousands of distinct CDR3 sequences, roughly 35% seen once. The sample comprised PBMCs. All receptors come from a human donor in good health (CMV status not recorded). Some clones in this sample may be carry-over from other donors' samples.

This chain joins TRBV19 and TRBJ2-1; D gene ambiguous. CDR1 is LNHDA, CDR2 SQIVND, per germline (reference sequence). There are 14 residues in the CDR3. Deletions cut 5 bases from V and 0 bases from J, with 8 bases between. The CDR3 region has the DNA TGTGCCAGTAGTCTATCTTACTCCTACAATGAGCAGTTCTTC. Translating gives CASSLSYSYNEQFF.

This clonotype was counted at least ten times. The chain employs TRBV12-3 or TRBV12-4 and TRBJ1-1; tentatively, D is TRBD1 (5 bases). V gave up 7 bases and J gave up 1 base, with 16 bases separating them. This CDR3 is 15 amino acids long. CDR3 protein: CASTLRVRGNTEAFF. DNA of the CDR3: TGTGCCAGCACCCTCAGGGTAAGGGGGAACACTGAAGCTTTCTTT.

Concerning this clonotype itself: It is likely a read error, because the conserved phenylalanine at the end of the CDR3 is missing. The chain recombines TRBV29-1 with TRBJ2-7; 7 bases fit TRBD2. CDR3 size: 13 residues. The V gene end was trimmed by 4 bases and the J gene end by 6 bases; junction bases not matched to a gene: 9. Looked up from germline, CDR1 is SQVTM and CDR2 is ANQGSEA. The CDR3 nucleotides read TGCAGCGTTGGGCACCGGGACTATGGCGAGCAGTACTTA. Translated: CSVGHRDYGEQYL.

This clonotype has a handful of counts. The chain recombines TRBV5-6 with TRBJ1-4; 7 nucleotides align to TRBD1. Germline CDR1 is SGHDT and CDR2 is YYEEEE. V gave up 4 bases and J gave up 4 bases; unmatched junction bases: 7. The CDR3 contains 15 residues. This CDR3 reads CASSDGTASNEKLFF. CDR3 sequence (DNA): TGTGCCAGCAGCGACGGGACAGCGAGTAATGAAAAACTGTTTTTT.

CDR3: CASSLTRVGTGELFF. The CDR3 nucleotides read TGTGCCAGCAGCTTAACCCGGGTTGGCACCGGGGAGCTGTTTTTT. The rearrangement joins TRBV7-3 to TRBJ2-2; D call uncertain. There are 15 residues in the CDR3. Deletions cut 0 bases from V and 4 bases from J, with 9 bases between. Germline V CDR1 and CDR2: SGHTA, FQGTGA.

This clonotype was picked up a small number of times. This rearrangement joins TRBV10-2 to TRBJ1-3, with 9 bases matching TRBD1. This CDR3 has 16 residues. V shed 3 bases and J 0 bases; nucleotides not matched to a gene: 3. The germline CDR1 and CDR2 sequences are WSHSY and SAAADI. The CDR3 DNA follows: TGCGCCAGCAGTGATTCGGGACAGGGCTCTGGAAACACCATATATTTT. It codes for CASSDSGQGSGNTIYF.

This clonotype was picked up one time. This chain's CDR3 is CASSWGQGHGYTF. The CDR3 coding sequence is TGTGCCAGCAGTTGGGGACAGGGTCACGGCTACACCTTC. The chain joins TRBV6-5 to TRBJ1-2; 9 bases align to TRBD1. Germline assignment: CDR1 MNHEY and CDR2 SVGAGI. The CDR3 spans 13 residues. V gave up 4 bases and J gave up 8 bases; unmatched junction bases: 5.

The J gene is TRBJ1-1, the V gene TRBV2; D not certain. The germline gives CDR1 SNHLY, CDR2 FYNNEI. The CDR3 is 12 amino acids. Between the trimmed V and J ends, which lost 3 bases and 7 bases, there was a span of 9 bases. The CDR3 loop reads CASSESLVEAFF. CDR3 nucleotides: TGTGCCAGCAGTGAGTCTCTTGTTGAAGCTTTCTTT. The whole variable domain, filled in from reference TRBV2 and TRBJ1-1, reads EPEVTQTPSHQVTQMGQEVILRCVPISNHLYFYWYRQILGQKVEFLVSFYNNEISEKSEIFDDQFSVERPDGSNFTLKIRSTKLEDSAMYFCASSESLVEAFFGQGTRLTVV.

There are a few counts of this clonotype. This chain connects TRBV6-1 to TRBJ2-7; D may be TRBD2 (6 bases). V lost 7 bases, J lost 2 bases, and 18 bases lay in between. Germline V gene lookup returns CDR1 MNHNS and CDR2 SASEGT. This CDR3 is built from 15 residues. The CDR3 DNA sequence: TGTGCCAGCACGCTGACCCGGGAGTACCCCTACGAGCAGTACTTC. Its translation: CASTLTREYPYEQYF.

The genes are TRBV12-3 or TRBV12-4 and TRBJ1-1; D remains unclear. V was shortened by 5 bases and J by 3 bases, with 10 bases between the two germline ends. This CDR3 has 13 amino acids. The CDR3 is CASSLHLDTEAFF. The CDR3 DNA is TGTGCCAGCAGTCTTCACCTGGACACTGAAGCTTTCTTT.

This chain uses TRBV2 with TRBJ2-7; 9 bases match TRBD2. V was clipped by 7 bases and J by 0 bases; unmatched bases: 4. CDR3 length: 14 residues. Germline CDR1 is SNHLY and CDR2 is FYNNEI. Written as DNA, the CDR3 is TGTGCCAGCACGGCGGGAGGGAGCTCCTACGAGCAGTACTTC. Protein product: CASTAGGSSYEQYF.

The chain joins TRBV7-2 to TRBJ2-2, with TRBD1 as a possible D gene (5 bases). The CDR3 spans 16 residues. Germline V CDR1 and CDR2: SGHTA, FQGNSA. V was shortened by 3 bases and J by 4 bases, with 15 bases between the two germline ends. This chain's CDR3 is CASSFAQGIGTGELFF. The CDR3 DNA is TGTGCCAGCAGCTTCGCTCAGGGAATAGGCACCGGGGAGCTGTTTTTT. The full variable domain, in which reference TRBV7-2 and TRBJ2-2 provide the parts outside the CDR3, is GAGVSQSPSNKVTEKGKDVELRCDPISGHTALYWYRQSLGQGLEFLIYFQGNSAPDKSGLPSDRFSAERTGGSVSTLTIQRTQQEDSAVYLCASSFAQGIGTGELFFGEGSRLTVL.

This clonotype was seen at least ten times. The chain is built from TRBV7-2 and TRBJ2-1; D may be TRBD2 (6 bases). Germline-derived CDR1 and CDR2 are SGHTA and FQGNSA. This CDR3 comprises 15 residues. Trimming pared 1 base from V and 8 bases from J, leaving 15 bases between. Here the CDR3 reads CASSLGRVAGDEQFF. DNA of the CDR3: TGTGCCAGCAGCTTAGGGAGGGTAGCAGGCGATGAGCAGTTCTTC.

This sequence joins TRBV6-4 and TRBJ1-6; TRBD1 matches at 8 bases. J was trimmed by 9 bases and V by 5 bases; bases with no gene match: 3. CDR1 and CDR2 (germline): MRHNA, SNTAGT. The CDR3 loop spans 13 amino acids. CDR3: CASSPDRGSPLHF. CDR3 sequence (DNA): TGTGCCAGCAGTCCAGACAGGGGTTCACCCCTCCACTTT.

The CDR3 bases are TGTGCCAGCAGTAAGGGGTGGCGGGGGGCAAATGAGCAGTTCTTC. Residues: CASSKGWRGANEQFF. The rearrangement links TRBV2 to TRBJ2-1; TRBD2 agrees at 8 bases. After removal of 5 bases from V and 7 bases from J, the junction contained 10 bases not matched to a gene. This CDR3 is built from 15 residues. Germline CDR1 SNHLY, CDR2 FYNNEI. Filled out from reference TRBV2 and TRBJ2-1, the complete variable domain reads EPEVTQTPSHQVTQMGQEVILRCVPISNHLYFYWYRQILGQKVEFLVSFYNNEISEKSEIFDDQFSVERPDGSNFTLKIRSTKLEDSAMYFCASSKGWRGANEQFFGPGTRLTVL.

CDR3 nucleotides: TGTGCCAGCAGTCCCCGGACTAGCGGGGGAGGTACTTCCTACGAGCAGTACTTC. Translating gives CASSPRTSGGGTSYEQYF. The gene calls are TRBV28 and TRBJ2-7; 13 nucleotides agree with TRBD2. Germline V gene data show CDR1 as MDHEN and CDR2 as SYDVKM. This CDR3 is 18 amino acids long. The J segment lost 1 base and the V segment lost 5 bases, leaving 11 bases of the junction unmatched.

This clonotype was picked up a small number of times. The chain joins TRBV19 to TRBJ1-1; 8 positions match TRBD1. Trimming at V came to 7 bases and at J to 1 base, leaving 5 bases not matched to a gene. CDR1 is LNHDA and CDR2 is SQIVND in the germline V gene (reference sequence). This CDR3 has 14 amino acids. The CDR3 protein is CASTAGGRNTEAFF. DNA for the CDR3: TGTGCCAGTACAGCAGGGGGCAGGAACACTGAAGCTTTCTTT.

This chain connects TRBV28 to TRBJ1-2; D perhaps matches TRBD1 (5 bases). Germline CDR1 is MDHEN and CDR2 is SYDVKM. The CDR3 is made up of 15 amino acids. Trimming shortened V by 3 bases and J by 3 bases, and 14 bases separated the two germline ends. The CDR3 reads CASSFLGAGDYGYTF. In DNA, the CDR3 is TGTGCCAGCAGTTTTCTTGGGGCGGGAGACTATGGCTACACCTTC.

The chain is built from TRBV5-1 and TRBJ2-2; 7 bases fit TRBD1. The germline CDR1 and CDR2 sequences are SGHRS and YFSETQ. Trimming cost V 4 bases and J 4 bases; bases outside gene matches: 4. The CDR3 spans 14 residues. For the CDR3, the DNA is TGCGCCAGCAGCGGAGACAGGGTCACCGGGGAGCTGTTTTTT. It yields the protein CASSGDRVTGELFF. The whole variable domain, filled in from reference TRBV5-1 and TRBJ2-2, reads KAGVTQTPRYLIKTRGQQVTLSCSPISGHRSVSWYQQTPGQGLQFLFEYFSETQRNKGNFPGRFSGRQFSNSRSEMNVSTLELGDSALYLCASSGDRVTGELFFGEGSRLTVL.

This clonotype was counted between two and nine times. The V gene is TRBV7-2, the J gene TRBJ2-7; the match to TRBD1 covers 8 bases. The ends lost 6 bases at V and 3 bases at J; junction bases unmatched: 25. Germline CDR1 reads SGHTA; CDR2 reads FQGNSA. There are 20 residues in the CDR3. CDR3 bases: TGTGCCAGCAGTCTTAAGACCGGGACAGGAACCAGGAGGCGACTCTACGAGCAGTACTTC. It is translated as CASSLKTGTGTRRRLYEQYF.